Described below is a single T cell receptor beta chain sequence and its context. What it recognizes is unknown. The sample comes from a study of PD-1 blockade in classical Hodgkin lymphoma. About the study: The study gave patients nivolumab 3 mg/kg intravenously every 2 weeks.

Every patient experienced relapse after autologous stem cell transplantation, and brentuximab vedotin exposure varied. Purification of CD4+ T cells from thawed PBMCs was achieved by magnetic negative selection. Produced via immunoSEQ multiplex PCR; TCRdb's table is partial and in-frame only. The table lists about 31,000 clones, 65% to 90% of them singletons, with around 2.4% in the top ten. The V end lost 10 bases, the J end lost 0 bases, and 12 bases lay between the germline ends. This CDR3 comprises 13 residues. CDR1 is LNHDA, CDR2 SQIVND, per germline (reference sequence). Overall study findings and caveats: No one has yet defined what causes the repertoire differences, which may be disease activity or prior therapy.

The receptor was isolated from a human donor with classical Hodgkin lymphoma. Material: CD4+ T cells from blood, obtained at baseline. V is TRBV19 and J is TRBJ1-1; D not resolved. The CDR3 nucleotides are TGTGCCACCAAGAGCGTTATGAACACTGAAGCTTTCTTT. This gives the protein CATKSVMNTEAFF. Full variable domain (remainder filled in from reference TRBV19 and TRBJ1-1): DGGITQSPKYLFRKEGQNVTLSCEQNLNHDAMYWYRQDPGQGLRLIYYSQIVNDFQKGDIAEGYSVSREKKESFPLTVTSAQKNPTAFYLCATKSVMNTEAFFGQGTRLTVV.